Listed here is a single TCR beta chain. This entry is derived from a study of control samples from healthy donors and cancer patients. The CDR3 contains 13 residues. The ends were cut back, 4 bases at V and 1 base at J, with 7 bases in the middle. Germline V gives CDR1 WNHNN, CDR2 SYGVQD (reference sequence). Only in-frame clones appear in the TCRdb table, and some are missing; sequencing was by immunoSEQ multiplex PCR. The repertoire has about 180,000 clones, around 90% of them found once; the top ten carry approximately 1.4%. The origin of this receptor is a young man in good health. V gene TRBV10-1 combines with J gene TRBJ1-1; no firm D call. Sequencing used blood. The CDR3 here is CASSVTGNTEAFF. DNA of the CDR3: TGCGCCAGCAGTGTCACGGGGAACACTGAAGCTTTCTTT.